This record covers a single T cell receptor beta chain. The sample originates from a study of blood T cell repertoires in COVID-19. About the research overall: Spain, Italy and the United States supplied samples that represented acute and convalescent COVID-19. Sample material is recorded as cDNA or gDNA derived from T cells, B-cell-depleted T cells, or PBMCs.

The CDR3 extends over 16 amino acids. CDR1 is KGHSH, CDR2 LQKENI, per germline. V lost 3 bases and J lost 0; bases outside the gene matches: 4. Per the original methods: Reference gene primer amplification in the assay estimated nucleated cell counts. The protocol was immunoSEQ multiplex PCR, while the TCRdb copy is restricted to in-frame clones and leaves out a portion. That table gives V, J and clone size, and the DNA gave D and trimming. In the table there are about 120,000 clones, about 90% of which are singletons. The chain is built from TRBV18 and TRBJ2-1, with 8 bases that match TRBD1. Material for sequencing was peripheral blood. The clonotype was recovered from a man in his 70s who had recovered from COVID-19. In nucleotides, the CDR3 is TGTGCCAGCTCACCCACCGGGACAGGCTCCTACAATGAGCAGTTCTTC. It encodes CASSPTGTGSYNEQFF.